This entry describes one T cell receptor (beta chain). Its antigen is still unknown. No per-base quality is available; no much larger clone lies one base away. In total, roughly 710 healthy bone marrow donors made up the cohort. Cohort members were all nominally healthy when sampled, although unrecorded immune exposures were likely present. The donor tested CMV seronegative and was one of the 352 seronegative cohort members. A peripheral blood sample was collected from each donor, and TCR beta sequencing was performed on peripheral blood mononuclear cells. Genomic DNA extraction from the blood cell samples was performed with the Qiagen DNeasy Blood Extraction Kit. This sample was taken from a study of cytomegalovirus exposure and HLA in healthy donors listed by TCRdb under 2017. Regarding the research as a whole: According to an earlier analysis of around 600 of the donors, some 180 million T cells yielded 95 million to 140 million unique TCR beta sequences and about 300 Gb of sequence data. Approximately 300 gigabases of sequencing data and approximately 93 million unique TCR sequences were included in an early release covering about 620 HLA-typed donors. The study used immunosequencing to profile the T cell repertoires of under 700 subjects and linked those repertoires to cytomegalovirus serostatus. The number of typed donors differed by locus: about 629-630 for A, B, C, DRB1 and DQB1; approximately 530 for DQA1; approximately 600 for DPA1; and 450 to 480 for DPB1. In a later genetic analysis, genome-wide SNP genotypes for 398 of the 666 donors were used, and that subset was treated as a discovery cohort. In the later analysis, no new phenotypic data were used to find candidate immune exposures; instead, reliance was placed on TCR beta sequences and their occurrence across donors. Because of strong linkage in the cohort, roughly 5 DR-DQ haplotypes were treated as single units for association and clustering. A later analysis re-examined previously published TCR beta repertoires from roughly 720 donors and added high-resolution HLA genotyping to investigate patterns of TCR occurrence. A separate validation cohort of roughly 130 different subjects was used in addition to the 666-subject first cohort. The study aimed to test whether cataloging public T cell receptors could reveal signatures of past pathogen exposure. To decide whether each TCR beta V gene segment behaved as functional or pseudogenic, an earlier analysis of approximately 590 of the donors relied on high-throughput TCR beta sequencing. To predict cytomegalovirus infection status, the study combined high-throughput TCR immunosequencing, statistical association of individual TCRs with disease status, and machine learning. On average, 235,054 unique TCR beta nucleotide sequences were sequenced per donor among fewer than 500 genotyped donors of the cohort, with approximately 18% of those sequences being non-productive. Every repertoire in the discovery cohort had been generated on one and the same sequencing platform. HLA typing covered class I and class II loci at four-digit resolution. Of the 300 to 400 genotyped donors, 65% to 90% fell in the genetic ancestry cluster associated with self-reported Caucasian donors. Donor age, sex, ethnicity and CMV serostatus were collected together with the repertoire data. Study-level results and caveats: Over 15 rarely observed V segments, including chromosome 9 orphons, were excluded from the earlier analysis of several hundred of the donors because counts were too low. Only TCR beta chains were sequenced in this cohort, and the absence of alpha or paired-chain data limited detectable features. The presence/absence analyses assumed that sequencing depth was roughly uniform across donors, and that assumption may not be true. The study listed 164 TCR beta chains as associated with cytomegalovirus. Assigning TCR associations to individual alleles was difficult when HLA alleles, especially DR and DQ, strongly co-occurred. An association between a missense DCLRE1C variant and V-gene and J-gene trimming of TCR beta chains was found in a later genetic analysis and replicated in an independent cohort. Most CMV-associated TCR beta chains appeared to be HLA-restricted in a later analysis, and the HLA associations seemed to be driven largely by CMV exposure. Specific HLA alleles were associated with over 15,000 TCR beta sequences at a false discovery rate of 0.05 in a later analysis. A later analysis reported that several top co-occurrence clusters appeared linked to parvovirus B19, influenza, CMV and Epstein-Barr virus. Because HLA typing was missing for some donors at each locus, association tests included only the typed subset. According to a later analysis, TCR association rates differed among HLA loci, with DRB1 alleles showing the most associated TCRs and HLA-C alleles showing the fewest. A later analysis found that HLA-associated TCR beta chains were more clonally expanded and had lower generation probabilities than equally common non-associated chains. In an earlier analysis of 587 of the donors, most TCR beta V segments appeared in productive rearrangements about 90% or about 30% of the time, broadly matching IMGT annotations. A further reported finding was that TCR beta sequences accurately predicted the HLA-A and HLA-B alleles for most subjects in the first cohort. A later genetic analysis reported fewer N-insertions in productive TCRs among donors in an Asian-associated ancestry cluster than the roughly 700-donor mean. A cluster of highly shared sequence variants was judged likely to represent a technical artifact of the sequencing pipeline. Because the 87-base-pair reads could not distinguish some IMGT-functional V segments, including TRBV6-2 and TRBV6-3, those segments were excluded. Correlated functional status among segregating V segments might be attributable to linkage disequilibrium, but an unknown experimental factor could not be ruled out. The authors suggested that the approach could potentially be extended to other disease states and immunological phenotypes. Cytomegalovirus status was reported to be diagnosed by the classifier with high specificity and sensitivity in both the original and validation cohorts. CMV serostatus was the only immune exposure information available for the cohort. Across donors, most TCR sequences were observed very rarely, whereas some public TCRs were present in many individuals. A few of the identified cytomegalovirus-associated TCR beta chains were confirmed in vitro to be specific for cytomegalovirus antigens.

The library was produced with the immunoSEQ multiplex PCR assay. The multiplex PCR relied on a mix of 60 forward primers for TCR Vbeta segments and 13 reverse primers for TCR Jbeta segments. The CDR3 region of rearranged TCR beta genes was amplified from genomic DNA by a multiplex PCR assay. The Illumina HiSeq System was used to sequence the amplified TCR beta libraries as 87-base-pair reads. As for the authors' bioinformatics: A later analysis counted tens of millions of unique TCR beta chains across the 650 to 800 repertoires, and around 12 million of these chains were shared by at least two donors. A nearest-neighbor algorithm error-corrected the raw reads and collapsed the reads into unique sequences, merging closely related sequences to remove PCR and sequencing errors. CDR3 sequences were aligned to IMGT reference sequences to assign V, D and J gene segments. For a sequence to be retained, a match of at least six nucleotides to both a V gene segment and a J gene segment was required. Rearrangements were called productive when the CDR3 lacked stop codons and stayed in frame with V and J; all others were non-productive. Following IMGT convention, CDR3 was defined as the stretch from the second conserved V-encoded cysteine up to the conserved J-encoded phenylalanine. Sequences without an unambiguous match to a single V gene segment were excluded from the earlier analysis of several hundred of the donors. An earlier analysis of about 590 of the donors classified V segments as functional when productive rearrangements were above 56.7% and as segregating when the standard deviation between donors was above 5%. A statistical classification framework was developed to diagnose cytomegalovirus status using the catalog of TCR beta chain sequences. V and J gene assignment, in a later analysis, came from comparing TCR nucleotide sequences with IMGT/GENE-DB human TR gene sequences. In a later analysis, CDR3 sequences and most-parsimonious VDJ recombination scenarios were assigned using the TCRdist pipeline. In a later analysis, every TCR beta chain was defined by the combination of its CDR3 amino acid sequence and its V-gene family, and reads without a unique V-gene family were dropped. In a later analysis, 450 to 600 highly shared, low-generation-probability nucleotide sequences were removed to address suspected cross-contamination and a sequencing artifact. A later analysis calculated a clonal expansion index for each public chain from normalized within-repertoire ranks of inferred template counts. Generation probabilities in a later analysis came from a VDJ recombination model fitted to out-of-frame rearrangements, and those results were checked against IGoR. In a later analysis, hypergeometric tests were used to score TCR-TCR, TCR-HLA and TCR-CMV co-occurrence, with a repertoire-size bias correction applied to TCR pairs. A later analysis estimated false discovery rates by permuting HLA or CMV assignments 20 times. In a later analysis, co-occurring TCRs were grouped using DBSCAN, with TCRdist sequence similarity added in when clustering inside HLA-allele-positive subsets. Repertoires with fewer than 30,000 or more than 120,000 public chains, plus five repertoires with anomalous nucleotide sharing, were excluded from co-occurrence clustering. The immuneACCESS repertoire file appears here via TCRdb, limited to in-frame rearrangements. These files lack a portion of the clones; in checked studies, under half of the deficit traces to unresolved V genes, and the cause of the others is not known. V, J and clone size derive from that table, while D and trimming were established from the DNA sequence. The sample table contains 250,000 or so clones; only one count was recorded for about 93% of them. Clones ranked in the top ten supply approximately 1.5% of the sample.

Including the terminal cysteine and phenylalanine, the CDR3 comprises 16 residues. CDR3 DNA is the only sequence kept; it has 48 bases, read in frame from the first base. The germline V end is reduced by 0 bases and the J end by 8 bases; junction bases left unmatched: 13. CDR1 and CDR2 are read off the germline V gene as SGDLS and YYNGEE. This sequence uses TRBV9 and TRBJ1-2; TRBD1 agrees with 7 junctional bases. This receptor was obtained from a girl between 2 and 10 years old in good health and CMV-seronegative. Sequences were obtained from PBMCs. CDR3 protein: CASSVAETGIFGGYTF. The nucleotides are TGTGCCAGCAGCGTAGCTGAGACAGGGATTTTTGGGGGCTACACCTTC.